A selection of T cell receptor beta chains follows, all from one sample in a study of glioma-infiltrating T cells. MiXCR was run by TCRdb on the multiplex PCR reads, yielding one entry per CDR3 protein. This sample has about 110,000 distinct CDR3 sequences; 20% to 25% occur once, and the top ten carry roughly 37%. Sequencing was done on a sample of glioma tissue, nonneoplastic brain tissue, or PBMCs (not recorded which). The receptors shown here come from a human donor with low-grade glioma or glioblastoma, undergoing nonglioma brain surgery, or in good health (not recorded which). Both conserved end residues are part of each CDR3. Fields, in order: D gene, J gene, V gene, clone size, CDR3 DNA, CDR3 protein. The D gene is left open where the match is weak. Clone size is not always given. Where it is, it says once, few, many or a class for expanded clones.

D gene: NA
J gene: TRBJ1-1
V gene: TRBV18
clone size: many
CDR3 DNA: TGTGCCAGCTCACTCAGAACAGGGACCTCGGCTGAAGCTTTCTTT
CDR3 protein: CASSLRTGTSAEAFF

D gene: NA
J gene: TRBJ2-7
V gene: TRBV2
clone size: many
CDR3 DNA: TGTGCCAGCAGCCTGGACTTCGACCCCTCCGAGCAGTACTTC
CDR3 protein: CASSLDFDPSEQYF

D gene: NA
J gene: TRBJ1-3
V gene: TRBV29-1
clone size: many
CDR3 DNA: TGCAGCGCTGAAGGGGGGACCGCCAAAAACACCATATATTTT
CDR3 protein: CSAEGGTAKNTIYF

D gene: TRBD1
J gene: TRBJ2-7
V gene: TRBV4-3
clone size: few
CDR3 DNA: TGCGCCAGCAGCCAATCCCGGGACAGGGAGGACTACGAGCAGTACTTC
CDR3 protein: CASSQSRDREDYEQYF

D gene: NA
J gene: TRBJ2-2
V gene: TRBV9
clone size: many
CDR3 DNA: TGTGCCAGCAGCGTAGTGGTAGTGAACACCGGGGAGCTGTTTTTT
CDR3 protein: CASSVVVVNTGELFF

D gene: TRBD1
J gene: TRBJ2-1
V gene: TRBV27
clone size: many
CDR3 DNA: TGTGCCAGCAGTCCCCGGGGACAGGCCTACAATGAGCAGTTCTTC
CDR3 protein: CASSPRGQAYNEQFF

D gene: NA
J gene: TRBJ2-1
V gene: TRBV18
clone size: NA
CDR3 DNA: TGTGCCAGCTCACCACAGGGAACCTATGAGCAGTTCTTC
CDR3 protein: CASSPQGTYEQFF

D gene: NA
J gene: TRBJ2-3
V gene: TRBV28
clone size: NA
CDR3 DNA: TGTGGCAGTAGTTTAAGAGTCCGACGGGGCCCAGATACGCAGTATTTT
CDR3 protein: CGSSLRVRRGPDTQYF

D gene: NA
J gene: TRBJ1-3
V gene: TRBV2
clone size: many
CDR3 DNA: TGTGCCAGCAGTGAAACCGACGGGGCTGGAAACACCATATATTTT
CDR3 protein: CASSETDGAGNTIYF

D gene: NA
J gene: TRBJ1-1
V gene: TRBV30
clone size: many
CDR3 DNA: TGTGCCTGGAGTGTATCGCTTCTTCGAGCTTTCTTT
CDR3 protein: CAWSVSLLRAFF

D gene: TRBD2
J gene: TRBJ2-1
V gene: TRBV6-5
clone size: many
CDR3 DNA: TGTGCCAGCAGTTACCGGGACTACACATACAATGAGCAGTTCTTC
CDR3 protein: CASSYRDYTYNEQFF

D gene: NA
J gene: TRBJ2-7
V gene: TRBV7-9
clone size: few
CDR3 DNA: TGTGCCAGCAGCTTGAGAAGCCCATTCTACGAGCAGTACTTC
CDR3 protein: CASSLRSPFYEQYF

D gene: NA
J gene: TRBJ1-3
V gene: TRBV6-4
clone size: many
CDR3 DNA: TGTGCCACCATAGACGGGAGCTCTGGAAACACCATATATTTT
CDR3 protein: CATIDGSSGNTIYF

D gene: NA
J gene: TRBJ1-1
V gene: TRBV3-1
clone size: many
CDR3 DNA: TGTGCCAGCAGCCGTCGGACAGTCGATGAAGCTTTCTTT
CDR3 protein: CASSRRTVDEAFF

D gene: NA
J gene: TRBJ1-5
V gene: TRBV19
clone size: many
CDR3 DNA: TGTGCCAGTAGAGGGACACCATATAGCAATCAGCCCCAGCATTTT
CDR3 protein: CASRGTPYSNQPQHF

D gene: NA
J gene: TRBJ2-5
V gene: TRBV5-1
clone size: NA
CDR3 DNA: TGCGCCAGCAGCTCGGGCACGGTCCAAGAGACCCAGTACTTC
CDR3 protein: CASSSGTVQETQYF

D gene: NA
J gene: TRBJ2-5
V gene: TRBV20-1
clone size: many
CDR3 DNA: TGCAGTGCTGGACGGCCGGGTGGGGCCCAGTACTTC
CDR3 protein: CSAGRPGGAQYF

D gene: NA
J gene: TRBJ2-3
V gene: TRBV4-3
clone size: many
CDR3 DNA: TGCGCCAGCAGCCAAGATCATTGGGGGCCGGGAGGGCAGTATTTT
CDR3 protein: CASSQDHWGPGGQYF

D gene: TRBD1
J gene: TRBJ1-2
V gene: TRBV7-9
clone size: many
CDR3 DNA: TGTGCCAGCAGCAAGGACGCCGGGACAGGGGCAGTTTACGCCTTC
CDR3 protein: CASSKDAGTGAVYAF

D gene: TRBD1
J gene: TRBJ1-3
V gene: TRBV20-1
clone size: many
CDR3 DNA: TGCAGTGCTAGAAAGACAGGGGTACCTGGAAACACCATATATTTT
CDR3 protein: CSARKTGVPGNTIYF

D gene: NA
J gene: TRBJ2-2
V gene: TRBV29-1
clone size: many
CDR3 DNA: TGCAGCGTGGGGGACATTAGTGGCGGGGAGCTGTTTTTT
CDR3 protein: CSVGDISGGELFF

D gene: NA
J gene: TRBJ2-7
V gene: TRBV7-2
clone size: many
CDR3 DNA: TGTGCCAGCAGCTCCTCCTCTAGCTCCTACGAGCAGTACTTC
CDR3 protein: CASSSSSSSYEQYF

D gene: TRBD1
J gene: TRBJ1-1
V gene: TRBV29-1
clone size: many
CDR3 DNA: TGCAGCGTTGAAGGAACTACAGGGGGCACTGAAGCTTTCTTT
CDR3 protein: CSVEGTTGGTEAFF

D gene: NA
J gene: TRBJ2-5
V gene: TRBV20-1
clone size: many
CDR3 DNA: TGCAGTGCTAGAGACCGGATTCGGGGGCAGGAGACCCAGTACTTC
CDR3 protein: CSARDRIRGQETQYF

D gene: NA
J gene: TRBJ1-2
V gene: TRBV19
clone size: many
CDR3 DNA: TGTGCGAGTGGTGAGCGCTATGGCTACACCTTC
CDR3 protein: CASGERYGYTF

D gene: NA
J gene: TRBJ1-3
V gene: TRBV7-2
clone size: many
CDR3 DNA: TGTGCCAGCAGCCCTTACCCAGGGGATGCAAACACCATATATTTT
CDR3 protein: CASSPYPGDANTIYF

D gene: NA
J gene: TRBJ2-1
V gene: TRBV18
clone size: many
CDR3 DNA: TGTGCCAGCCAATCGGTAGCGGACAATGAGCAGTTCTTC
CDR3 protein: CASQSVADNEQFF

D gene: NA
J gene: TRBJ1-2
V gene: TRBV20-1
clone size: many
CDR3 DNA: TGCAGTGCTAGGGAGGGGCAGGCGCCCTATGGCTACACCTTC
CDR3 protein: CSAREGQAPYGYTF

D gene: NA
J gene: TRBJ1-4
V gene: TRBV7-9
clone size: many
CDR3 DNA: TGTGCCAGCAGCTCAACTAATGAAAAACTGTTTTTT
CDR3 protein: CASSSTNEKLFF

D gene: NA
J gene: TRBJ1-4
V gene: TRBV18
clone size: many
CDR3 DNA: TGTGCCAGCTCACCACCGACTTCCCGGGCTAGACTGTTTTTT
CDR3 protein: CASSPPTSRARLFF

D gene: NA
J gene: TRBJ1-2
V gene: TRBV29-1
clone size: NA
CDR3 DNA: TGCAGCGTGGGGGGGGTATATGGCTACACCTTC
CDR3 protein: CSVGGVYGYTF

D gene: NA
J gene: TRBJ1-3
V gene: TRBV6-6
clone size: many
CDR3 DNA: TGTGCCAGCAGTTACCTGGAGAAAGCTGGAAACACCATATATTTT
CDR3 protein: CASSYLEKAGNTIYF

D gene: TRBD1
J gene: TRBJ2-3
V gene: TRBV14
clone size: many
CDR3 DNA: TGTGCCAGCAGCCAAGCTGCAGGGGGCACGCAGTATTTT
CDR3 protein: CASSQAAGGTQYF

D gene: NA
J gene: TRBJ1-5
V gene: TRBV20-1
clone size: NA
CDR3 DNA: TGCAGTGCGACTGGACAGACTAGCGATCAGCTCCAGCATTTT
CDR3 protein: CSATGQTSDQLQHF

D gene: TRBD1
J gene: TRBJ2-7
V gene: TRBV6-6
clone size: NA
CDR3 DNA: TGTGCCAGCAGTTACGAGGGACAGGGGGTCTACGAGCAGTACTTC
CDR3 protein: CASSYEGQGVYEQYF